Presented here are 4 T cell receptor beta chains from one specimen sequenced in a study of T cell clonality in common variable immunodeficiency (dated by TCRdb to between 2015 and 2016). Libraries were prepared through the immunoSEQ multiplex PCR assay. The immuneACCESS repertoire file appears here via TCRdb, limited to in-frame rearrangements. These files lack a portion of the clones; in checked studies, under half of the deficit traces to unresolved V genes, and the cause of the others is not known. There are about 33,000 clones in this sample, and none of them is a singleton. The top ten clones comprise under 5% of the sample. The sample was peripheral blood mononuclear cells. These receptors were taken from a person aged 18-69 years in good health.

This clone was seen at least ten times. The read gets to within 3 residues of the CDR3 end, and the germline J gene fills in the rest. The V and J genes are TRBV6-4 and TRBJ2-3; 10 bases fit TRBD2. The V gene's germline CDR1 is MRHNA and CDR2 SNTAGT. The CDR3 extends over 16 amino acids. The trim removed 0 bases at V and 1 base at J, leaving 1 base unmatched. Incomplete CDR3 DNA: TGTGCCAGCAGTGACTCCGGGACTAGCGGCACAGATACG. It codes for CASSDSGTSGTDT. Given in full, the CDR3 is CASSDSGTSGTDTQYF.

This clone was detected many times. The read finishes 3 residues shy of the CDR3 end, and the germline J gene is used to complete it. The V call is TRBV18, the J call TRBJ2-5; TRBD2 agrees at 8 bases. Germline values: CDR1 KGHSH, CDR2 LQKENI. Trimming cost V 0 bases and J 2 bases; bases outside gene matches: 8. This CDR3 contains 17 residues. CDR3 DNA (partial): TGTGCCAGCTCACCACCGGGAGCGGGAGTCCGACAAGAGACC. It yields the protein CASSPPGAGVRQET. The complete CDR3 protein is CASSPPGAGVRQETQYF.

In its sample, this clone was seen many times. The sequence runs out 3 residues before the end of the CDR3; the remainder is reconstructed from the germline J gene. This chain links TRBV20-1 with TRBJ2-7; D remains unclear. The V gene's germline CDR1 is DFQATT and CDR2 SNEGSKA (reference sequence). This CDR3 contains 16 residues. The V end lost 0 bases, the J end lost 2 bases, and 17 bases lay between the germline ends. The sequenced CDR3 bases are TGCAGTGCTAGAGATCAAGGTTTCGGCAGGCCCTACGAG. It yields the protein CSARDQGFGRPYE. The whole CDR3 region reads CSARDQGFGRPYEQYF.

This clone was seen repeatedly, ten times or more. The read terminates 3 residues before the CDR3 end, so the remaining end is supplied by the germline J gene. The V gene is TRBV12-3 or TRBV12-4, the J gene TRBJ2-2; 7 bases line up with TRBD1. V shed 6 bases and J 5 bases; nucleotides not matched to a gene: 3. The CDR3 is 13 residues long. The CDR3 here is CASRRQGTGELFF. CDR3 bases read: TGTGCCAGCAGACGACAGGGAACCGGGGAG.